These T cell receptor beta chains were read from a single sample in a study of T cell clonotyping in hematopoietic cell transplantation. Sequencing was performed with immunoSEQ multiplex PCR; in TCRdb, only in-frame clones are kept and a portion is missing. Among 14,000 or so clones listed, just over 95% were seen once. The sequencing used peripheral blood mononuclear cells, collected 30 days after allogeneic stem cell transplant. All receptors come from a female patient between 50 and 59 years old who had an allogeneic stem cell transplant from an unrelated donor, so T cells may come from the graft donor. Some clones in this sample may be carry-over from other donors' samples. Both conserved end residues are part of each CDR3. A D gene is named only where the DNA matches it firmly. Clone size, where shown, is once, few, many, or a class for clones that have expanded.

TRBJ1-3 | TRBV6-5 | 16 | once | . | TGTGCCAGCAGTTACGGGGACGGGATCTCTGGAAACACCATATATTTT | CASSYGDGISGNTIYF
TRBJ1-2 | TRBV7-8 | 14 | . | . | TGTGCCAGCAGCTTAGCGCACAGGAGCTATGGCTACACCTTC | CASSLAHRSYGYTF
TRBJ2-2 | TRBV6-4 | 14 | . | . | TGTGCCAGCTCTCTGCAAGGGGAATCGGGGGAGCTGTTTTTT | CASSLQGESGELFF
TRBJ2-3 | TRBV6-1 | 16 | . | TRBD2 | TGTGCCAGCAGTGGCACTAGCGGGGGGGCGGGTTATACGCAGTATTTT | CASSGTSGGAGYTQYF
TRBJ1-2 | TRBV7-9 | 16 | . | . | TGTGCCAGCAGCCACCTATCCGGGACGGCTCCAAATGGCTACACCTTC | CASSHLSGTAPNGYTF
TRBJ1-2 | TRBV11-2 | 12 | . | . | TGTGCCAGCAATCGGGGGTGTCATGGCTACACCTTC | CASNRGCHGYTF
TRBJ1-6 | TRBV27 | 13 | . | TRBD1 | TGTGCCAGCAGTGCAGGGGGTAGAACACCCCTCCACTTT | CASSAGGRTPLHF
TRBJ2-2 | TRBV11-2 | 18 | . | TRBD2 | TGTGCCAGCAGCTCCGGACTAGCGGGGGGGCTGATCACCGGGGAGCTGTTTTTT | CASSSGLAGGLITGELFF
TRBJ1-5 | TRBV6-5 | 14 | . | . | TGTGCCAGCAGTTACTCGGGCCGAAATCAGCCCCAGCATTTT | CASSYSGRNQPQHF
TRBJ2-2 | TRBV19 | 16 | . | TRBD1 | TGTGCCAGTAGTAAGGACAGGCGAGGAAACACCGGGGAGCTGTTTTTT | CASSKDRRGNTGELFF
TRBJ1-1 | TRBV27 | 14 | once | . | TGTGCCAGCAGTCCAACAGGAATGGGCACTGAAGCTTTCTTT | CASSPTGMGTEAFF
TRBJ1-5 | TRBV15 | 14 | . | . | TGTGCCACCAGCGCGAGGGCTAGCAATCAGCCCCAGCATTTT | CATSARASNQPQHF
TRBJ2-4 | TRBV30 | 13 | . | . | TGTGCCTGGGGGCAGGGGTTTGAAAACATTCAGTACTTC | CAWGQGFENIQYF
TRBJ1-1 | TRBV19 | 14 | . | . | TGTGCCAGTAGTATTCCCGGGTTGAACTCTGAAGCTTTCTTT | CASSIPGLNSEAFF
TRBJ1-2 | TRBV6-5 | 15 | few | . | TGTGCCAGCACCCTAAGCTCTGCAGCTCCTTATGGCTACACCTTC | CASTLSSAAPYGYTF
TRBJ2-1 | TRBV7-2 | 13 | . | TRBD2 | TGTGCCAGCAGACGACGGAGCGGGAGTACCCTCTTCTTC | CASRRRSGSTLFF